The source of this T cell receptor (beta chain) is a study of T-cell reconstitution after alpha-beta-depleted transplantation in children. Findings and limits, study-wide: Several patients had high TCRbeta diversity at day 60; it came from surviving recipient T cells and thymic progenitors. Expanded graft clones, several hundred of them, were reportedly the source of alpha-beta T cells about two months after transplant. Fresh T-cell production supplied most of the T-cell counts and diversity seen one year after transplant.

Germline assignment: CDR1 SGDLS and CDR2 YYNGEE. The CDR3 totals 16 residues. V dropped 4 bases and J dropped 5 bases, with 19 bases sitting between them. It was with unique molecular identifiers that the TCRbeta library was prepared. TCRdb independently ran MiXCR on the PCR reads; one entry per CDR3 protein. The sample comprises about 110,000 distinct CDR3 sequences, 5.5% to 6.5% of which are singletons, and approximately 25% rests with the top ten. This clonotype has at least ten counts. The antigen remains unidentified. The source of this sequence is a male patient between 2 and 10 years old who had a stem cell transplant for acute lymphoblastic leukemia, so the T cells may come from the graft donor. The sample consisted of PBMCs, mostly from graft donor cells, taken 360 days after TCRalphabeta/CD19-depleted stem cell transplant. V is TRBV9 and J is TRBJ2-1; TRBD1 is a possible D gene (5 bases). CDR3 nucleotide sequence: TGTGCCAGCAGCCATAACCTTGACAGCGACGACAATGAGCAGTTCTTC. Encoded protein: CASSHNLDSDDNEQFF.